This T cell receptor beta chain comes out of a study of CD8 T cells in ankylosing spondylitis. Study outcomes and limitations: Ankylosing spondylitis blood appeared to carry a characteristic TCR beta motif of eight or nine highly homologous variants. Those disease-linked clones were CD8+; they were also relatively rare in peripheral blood. Disease-associated clones were reportedly significantly overrepresented in matched ankylosing spondylitis synovial fluid.

5'-RACE, quantitative and with molecular barcodes, yielded the TCR beta libraries. TCRdb reprocessed the 5' RACE reads via MiXCR and lists one record per CDR3 protein. The data contain 500,000 to 650,000 distinct CDR3 sequences, approximately 5.3% of them singletons. This clonotype was detected ten times or more. Its antigen is unidentified. Germline V CDR1 and CDR2: SGHRS, YFSETQ. The CDR3 has 13 residues. V was pared by 8 bases and J by 4 bases, with 15 bases between. Sequencing was performed on blood, either unsorted or a sorted T cell fraction (not recorded which). This clonotype was obtained from a male donor with ankylosing spondylitis. V gene TRBV5-1 combines with J gene TRBJ1-2; weak D call: TRBD1 (5 bases). The CDR3 protein is CASTGTDTYGYTF. The CDR3 DNA reads as TGCGCCAGTACCGGGACCGATACCTATGGCTACACCTTC.